Listed here are 23 T cell receptor beta chains from one sample, sequenced in a study of lymphopenia after photon versus proton radiotherapy. The assay was immunoSEQ multiplex PCR, and TCRdb's table has in-frame clones only and misses some. This sample yields over 50,000 clones, of which around 86% are seen a single time; 2% to 3% belongs to the top ten. The source material was peripheral blood, sampled from a patient treated with photon-based radiotherapy. The receptors were gathered from a man in his forties or fifties with gastric cancer.

The chain links TRBV6-1 to TRBJ2-5; D might be TRBD2 (6 bases). The CDR3 totals 15 residues. The germline V and J ends were trimmed by 4 bases and 3 bases, with 15 bases remaining between them. Germline V gene data show CDR1 as MNHNS and CDR2 as SASEGT. The CDR3 sequence is CASSAPGDSKETQYF. For the CDR3, the DNA is TGTGCCAGCAGTGCCCCCGGGGACTCTAAAGAGACCCAGTACTTC.

This chain links TRBV4-1 with TRBJ2-2; no definite D call. The CDR3 spans 14 residues. Trimming took off 2 bases at V and 2 bases at J, with 6 bases between the two ends. CDR1 is MGHRA and CDR2 is YSYEKL in the germline V gene. CDR3 region: CASSQNFNTGELFF. In DNA, the CDR3 is TGCGCCAGCAGCCAAAACTTTAACACCGGGGAGCTGTTTTTT.

This chain connects TRBV19 to TRBJ2-3; 8 bases are a match to TRBD1. Germline CDR1 and CDR2: LNHDA and SQIVND (reference sequence). This CDR3 is 15 amino acids long. V lost 5 bases, J lost 2 bases, and 6 bases stayed unmatched. CDR3 in DNA: TGTGCCAGTAGTCCCCGGGACAGGTCCACAGATACGCAGTATTTT. Amino acids: CASSPRDRSTDTQYF.

The V call is TRBV6-1, the J call TRBJ1-6; D is undetermined. Trimming shortened V by 4 bases and J by 11 bases, and 12 bases separated the two germline ends. This CDR3 has 13 amino acids. CDR1 is MNHNS, CDR2 SASEGT, per germline. CDR3 DNA: TGTGCCAGCAGTGTCTCAGGAAGCACACCCCTCCACTTT. Protein product: CASSVSGSTPLHF.

The chain links TRBV7-2 to TRBJ2-5, with 8 bases identical to TRBD2. Germline V CDR1 and CDR2: SGHTA, FQGNSA. The CDR3 is 14 amino acids. With V trimmed by 2 bases and J by 5 bases, 4 bases remained unmatched. The CDR3 loop is CASSLQRGRETQYF. The CDR3, as DNA: TGTGCCAGCAGCTTACAGCGGGGGAGGGAGACCCAGTACTTC. Drawing the rest from reference TRBV7-2 and TRBJ2-5, the complete variable domain is GAGVSQSPSNKVTEKGKDVELRCDPISGHTALYWYRQSLGQGLEFLIYFQGNSAPDKSGLPSDRFSAERTGGSVSTLTIQRTQQEDSAVYLCASSLQRGRETQYFGPGTRLLVL.

V and J are TRBV4-1 and TRBJ2-7; TRBD1 might be the D (5 bases). Trimming removed 0 bases from V and 5 bases from J, with 20 bases in between. This CDR3 is built from 17 residues. CDR1 is MGHRA, CDR2 YSYEKL, per germline. In DNA, the CDR3 is TGCGCCAGCAGCCAAGATCCAGCAGGGATCAACCCAGACGAGCAGTACTTC. As protein: CASSQDPAGINPDEQYF.

V is TRBV13 and J is TRBJ2-2; 8 positions agree with TRBD1. CDR3 length equals 14 residues. Germline-derived CDR1 and CDR2 are PRHDT and FYEKMQ (reference sequence). After removal of 5 bases from V and 7 bases from J, the junction contained 6 bases not matched to a gene. CDR3 protein: CASSPDRGFGELFF. The DNA for the CDR3 is TGTGCCAGCAGCCCAGACAGGGGTTTCGGGGAGCTGTTTTTT.

The chain links TRBV10-2 to TRBJ1-1; D is uncertain. The CDR3 contains 12 residues. The germline V gene has CDR1 WSHSY and CDR2 SAAADI. V was trimmed by 0 bases and J by 7 bases, leaving 6 bases between them. In nucleotides, the CDR3 is TGCGCCAGCAGTGAGTCAGAAAGTGAAGCTTTCTTT. It is translated as CASSESESEAFF.

This clone occurred once. V usage is TRBV2 and J usage is TRBJ1-2; D possibly corresponds to TRBD1 (6 bases). There are 14 residues in the CDR3. The V and J ends lost 2 bases and 3 bases respectively, with 10 bases between them. From germline, CDR1 is SNHLY and CDR2 FYNNEI. CDR3 sequence reads: CASSEWRGDYGYTF. Here the CDR3 DNA reads TGTGCCAGCAGTGAATGGAGGGGGGACTATGGCTACACCTTC. The full variable domain, in which reference TRBV2 and TRBJ1-2 provide the parts outside the CDR3, is EPEVTQTPSHQVTQMGQEVILRCVPISNHLYFYWYRQILGQKVEFLVSFYNNEISEKSEIFDDQFSVERPDGSNFTLKIRSTKLEDSAMYFCASSEWRGDYGYTFGSGTRLTVV.

The V and J genes are TRBV27 and TRBJ1-6; 7 bases agree with TRBD1. V lost 2 bases and J lost 0; bases outside the gene matches: 22. This CDR3 is 23 amino acids long. Germline CDR1 and CDR2: MNHEY and SMNVEV (reference sequence). The CDR3 protein is CASSLRAGLGTAHLSSYNSPLHF. The CDR3 coding sequence is TGTGCCAGCAGTTTAAGAGCCGGCCTCGGGACAGCCCACCTTAGCTCCTATAATTCACCCCTCCACTTT.

This chain joins TRBV6-1 and TRBJ2-3; D uncertain. CDR3 size: 12 residues. Trimming took 5 bases from V and 2 from J, leaving 5 bases between them. CDR1 MNHNS and CDR2 SASEGT come from the germline V gene. The CDR3 nucleotides read TGTGCCAGCAGTAGAATCACAGATACGCAGTATTTT. It yields the protein CASSRITDTQYF.

V usage is TRBV9 and J usage is TRBJ2-7, with D possibly matching TRBD1 (6 bases). Germline values: CDR1 SGDLS, CDR2 YYNGEE. Trimming stripped 3 bases from V and 2 bases from J, with 15 bases between. CDR3 length equals 15 residues. CDR3 nucleotide sequence: TGTGCCAGCAGCGCACCAACAGGGAGCCCCTACGAGCAGTACTTC. It codes for CASSAPTGSPYEQYF.

The chain has TRBV4-3 and TRBJ1-1; D uncertain. Germline loops: CDR1 LGHNA, CDR2 YSLEER. The CDR3 has 15 amino acids. Between the trimmed V and J ends, which lost 0 bases and 0 bases, there was a span of 8 bases. CDR3 bases: TGCGCCAGCAGCCAAGATATAGGCATGAACACTGAAGCTTTCTTT. As protein: CASSQDIGMNTEAFF.

The chain combines TRBV4-1 with TRBJ1-1; 7 bases align to TRBD1. Trimming cost V 1 base and J 5 bases; bases outside gene matches: 4. This CDR3 has 14 residues. CDR1 and CDR2 (germline): MGHRA, YSYEKL. CDR3 bases: TGCGCCAGCAGCCAAGGGAGGGGGCTAACTGAAGCTTTCTTT. Protein: CASSQGRGLTEAFF.

The rearrangement uses TRBV12-5 and TRBJ2-2; the D gene is possibly TRBD1 (6 bases). Germline CDR1 is LGHNT and CDR2 is FRNRAP. This CDR3 spans 16 amino acids. V was pared by 0 bases and J by 1 base, with 9 bases between. CDR3 nucleotide sequence: TGTGCTAGTGGTTTGGTAGAGACAGGGAACACCGGGGAGCTGTTTTTT. Translation: CASGLVETGNTGELFF.

The V gene is TRBV4-1, the J gene TRBJ2-3; tentatively, D is TRBD1 (6 bases). Trimming cost V 2 bases and J 5 bases, with 11 bases left between them. Germline V CDR1 and CDR2: MGHRA, YSYEKL. This CDR3 is 14 amino acids long. The CDR3 region is CASSQRVQGDTQYF. The CDR3 bases are TGCGCCAGCAGCCAAAGGGTACAGGGAGATACGCAGTATTTT.

The V gene is TRBV4-3, the J gene TRBJ2-7; 8 nucleotides align to TRBD1. This CDR3 spans 15 amino acids. The V and J ends lost 0 bases and 2 bases, in that order; junction bases with no gene match: 3. The germline gives CDR1 LGHNA, CDR2 YSLEER. The CDR3: CASSQDAGGPYEQYF. The DNA for the CDR3 is TGCGCCAGCAGCCAAGACGCAGGGGGCCCCTACGAGCAGTACTTC.

V is TRBV29-1 and J is TRBJ2-7; tentative D call: TRBD1 (6 bases). The germline gives CDR1 SQVTM, CDR2 ANQGSEA. This CDR3 contains 13 residues. V lost 7 bases and J lost 3, with 16 bases in between. CDR3: CSAGTLRDYEQYF. CDR3 DNA: TGCAGCGCAGGGACACTCAGGGACTACGAGCAGTACTTC.

The chain couples TRBV19 to TRBJ1-2; 7 bases agree with TRBD1. After removal of 3 bases from V and 6 bases from J, the junction contained 10 bases not matched to a gene. Germline-derived CDR1 and CDR2 are LNHDA and SQIVND (reference sequence). CDR3 length: 15 residues. CDR3 region: CASSMPRGTVNGYTF. CDR3 DNA sequence: TGTGCCAGTAGTATGCCACGCGGGACAGTAAATGGCTACACCTTC.

The rearrangement uses TRBV29-1 and TRBJ2-1; 9 positions agree with TRBD2. The CDR3 is 16 residues long. In germline, CDR1 is SQVTM, CDR2 ANQGSEA. V lost 4 bases and J lost 7; bases outside the gene matches: 14. In DNA, the CDR3 is TGCAGCGTTGGGGAACCCGGTAGCGGGGGTGGGAATGAGCAGTTCTTC. As protein: CSVGEPGSGGGNEQFF.

This chain uses TRBV9 with TRBJ2-3; maybe TRBD2 (7 bases). The CDR3 is 15 amino acids. Looked up from germline, CDR1 is SGDLS and CDR2 is YYNGEE. V lost 0 bases and J lost 5, with 13 bases in between. The CDR3 DNA reads as TGTGCCAGCAGCGTAGGGGGGCTAGCGGTAGATACGCAGTATTTT. This translates into CASSVGGLAVDTQYF.

The rearrangement uses TRBV7-2 and TRBJ2-7; D gene uncertain. The CDR3 loop spans 16 amino acids. Germline CDR1 SGHTA, CDR2 FQGNSA. The V end was cut by 4 bases, the J end by 4 bases, with 20 bases between. CDR3 nucleotide sequence: TGTGCCAGCAGCTACCCGGTCCCTGACCGCCAGTACGAGCAGTACTTC. Amino acids: CASSYPVPDRQYEQYF.

The chain employs TRBV9 and TRBJ1-3; TRBD1 matches 12 bases. V trimming: 2 bases; J trimming: 0 bases; junction bases outside the gene matches: 15. The CDR3 extends over 21 amino acids. Germline CDR1 and CDR2: SGDLS and YYNGEE. This CDR3 reads CASSVSSGTGGFLSSGNTIYF. DNA of the CDR3: TGTGCCAGCAGCGTGTCTTCCGGGACAGGGGGCTTCCTGAGCTCTGGAAACACCATATATTTT.